Below are 13 T cell receptor beta chains sequenced from a single sample in a study of blood T cells in healthy people across ages (dated by TCRdb to between 2014 and 2016). Library construction relied on 5' RACE. Sequencing was carried out with an Illumina HiSeq 2500. A second about 6 to 11 cycle PCR used a sample-barcoded 5' primer and a J-beta primer mix. TCRdb cleaned the public reads at Q25 with fastp, built clones with MiXCR and kept in-frame beta chains. Identical CDR3 proteins give one entry, which carries the most common genes and DNA. The sample table holds 1,500,000 or so distinct CDR3 sequences, of which around 59% were seen once. The top ten hold over 6.5% of the sample. What was sequenced was blood. The source of these receptors is a man aged 18 to 30 in good health.

The chain is built from TRBV10-2 and TRBJ2-5, with TRBD2 identical over 7 bases. The DNA end is more similar to TRBJ2-7, so the J call may be wrong. Germline CDR1 is WSHSY and CDR2 is SAAADI. This CDR3 region has 12 residues. DNA for the CDR3: TGCGCCAGCAGTGAACTAGCGTTCGAGCAGTACTTC. Amino acids: CASSELAFEQYF.

This clonotype was found many times. The junction and the germline gene differ at one end; a read error may be behind it. The J gene is TRBJ2-3, the V gene TRBV29-1; D gene ambiguous. CDR1 is SQVTM, CDR2 ANQGSEA, per germline. The CDR3 sequence is 8 residues long. The CDR3 loop is CSTDTQYF. The DNA for the CDR3 is TGTAGCACAGATACGCAGTATTTT.

This clonotype has more than one count but fewer than ten. The V and J genes are TRBV19 and TRBJ2-5; D ambiguous. The closer fit of TRBJ2-7 to the DNA end suggests the J call may be wrong. Germline V gene sequence: CDR1 LNHDA, CDR2 SQIVND (reference sequence). The CDR3 contains 13 residues. This chain's CDR3 is CASSSIDTYEQYF. In DNA form, the CDR3 reads TGTGCCAGTAGTTCGATCGACACCTACGAGCAGTACTTC.

The chain employs TRBV29-1 and TRBJ1-2, with no clear D. Trimming cost V 0 bases and J 2 bases, with 7 bases left between them. This CDR3 is 13 amino acids long. In germline, CDR1 is SQVTM, CDR2 ANQGSEA. The CDR3 spells CSVEETSNYGYTF. The CDR3 DNA is TGCAGCGTTGAAGAGACAAGCAACTATGGCTACACCTTC.

The J gene is TRBJ2-1, the V gene TRBV20-1; 13 bases fit TRBD2. Per germline, CDR1 DFQATT and CDR2 SNEGSKA (reference sequence). CDR3 size: 15 residues. Germline trimming cut 4 bases from V and 6 bases from J; bases unmatched to any gene: 6. Here the CDR3 reads CSAISGLAGLNEQFF. DNA of the CDR3: TGCAGTGCTATTTCGGGACTAGCGGGGCTCAATGAGCAGTTCTTC.

The genes are TRBV5-1 and TRBJ2-7, with TRBD1 identical over 7 bases. Germline-derived CDR1 and CDR2 are SGHRS and YFSETQ. This CDR3 is 14 amino acids long. V lost 4 bases, J lost 1 base, and 5 bases stayed unmatched. CDR3 bases: TGCGCCAGCAGCGATGGGGACAGATCCTACGAGCAGTACTTC. This gives the protein CASSDGDRSYEQYF. Looking up the rest from reference TRBV5-1 and TRBJ2-7 gives the full variable domain: KAGVTQTPRYLIKTRGQQVTLSCSPISGHRSVSWYQQTPGQGLQFLFEYFSETQRNKGNFPGRFSGRQFSNSRSEMNVSTLELGDSALYLCASSDGDRSYEQYFGPGTRLTVT.

This clonotype was counted between two and nine times. This sequence joins TRBV2 and TRBJ2-7; D is possibly TRBD1 (6 bases). Trimming left V 4 bases short and J 2 bases short, with 9 bases between. Germline lookup yields CDR1 SNHLY and CDR2 FYNNEI. The CDR3 length is 13 residues. The CDR3 region is CASSGTAAYEQYF. CDR3 coding DNA: TGTGCCAGCAGTGGGACAGCCGCCTACGAGCAGTACTTC. Based on the CDR3 plus reference TRBV2 and TRBJ2-7, the full variable domain is EPEVTQTPSHQVTQMGQEVILRCVPISNHLYFYWYRQILGQKVEFLVSFYNNEISEKSEIFDDQFSVERPDGSNFTLKIRSTKLEDSAMYFCASSGTAAYEQYFGPGTRLTVT.

The sample holds a few counts of this clonotype. A read error may be the cause here, since a much bigger clone is one base away. The V and J genes are TRBV6-2 or TRBV6-3 and TRBJ2-7; the D is unclear. The CDR3 runs 14 residues. CDR1 is MNHEY, CDR2 SVGEGT, per germline. The V and J ends lost 2 bases and 3 bases respectively, with 11 bases between them. The CDR3 bases are TGTGCCAGCAGTTACGGCGGCACCCGCTACGAGCAGTACTTC. Translated, it gives CASSYGGTRYEQYF.

V is TRBV20-1 and J is TRBJ2-3; D might be TRBD2 (6 bases). The CDR3 totals 14 residues. From germline, CDR1 is DFQATT and CDR2 SNEGSKA (reference sequence). Trimming pared 6 bases from V and 6 bases from J, leaving 19 bases between. CDR3: CSAGPGLERDTQYF. In DNA, the CDR3 is TGCAGTGCCGGACCGGGACTGGAGAGGGATACGCAGTATTTT.

This clonotype was seen once. This sequence joins TRBV4-1 and TRBJ1-4; D is ambiguous. The V end was cut by 5 bases, the J end by 8 bases, with 15 bases between. Germline values: CDR1 MGHRA, CDR2 YSYEKL. CDR3 length equals 14 residues. The CDR3 loop reads CASSAPVVGEKLFF. The CDR3 DNA follows: TGCGCCAGCAGCGCCCCTGTAGTAGGCGAAAAACTGTTTTTT.

The chain couples TRBV4-1 to TRBJ2-7; perhaps TRBD1 as D (7 bases). This CDR3 spans 14 amino acids. V lost 6 bases and J 3 bases, leaving 15 bases between the germline ends. Germline V gene lookup returns CDR1 MGHRA and CDR2 YSYEKL. This CDR3 is CASSPGGRLYEQYF. CDR3 sequence (DNA): TGCGCCAGCAGTCCAGGGGGGCGTCTCTACGAGCAGTACTTC.

V is TRBV7-9 and J is TRBJ1-2; maybe TRBD1 (5 bases). Trimming cost V 11 bases and J 4 bases, with 20 bases left between them. Germline V gene lookup returns CDR1 SEHNR and CDR2 FQNEAQ (reference sequence). This CDR3 comprises 14 residues. The CDR3 nucleotides are TGTGCCGCCGCTCACGGGGGGGTCGGCTATGGCTACACCTTC. Translation: CAAAHGGVGYGYTF. The whole variable domain, remainder taken from reference TRBV7-9 and TRBJ1-2, is DTGVSQNPRHKITKRGQNVTFRCDPISEHNRLYWYRQTLGQGPEFLTYFQNEAQLEKSRLLSDRFSAERPKGSFSTLEIQRTEQGDSAMYLCAAAHGGVGYGYTFGSGTRLTVV.

The chain recombines TRBV5-1 with TRBJ1-2, with D hard to call. Trimming removed 5 bases from V and 1 base from J, with 12 bases in between. This CDR3 comprises 14 residues. Germline CDR1 reads SGHRS; CDR2 reads YFSETQ. The CDR3 is CASSDATDNYGYTF. CDR3 sequence (DNA): TGCGCCAGCAGTGACGCAACAGATAACTATGGCTACACCTTC.